This TCR beta chain was identified in a study of T cell responses to AZD1222 COVID-19 vaccine. Broader study findings: Sampled repertoires all dated from after the peak T cell response. Variant regions that are unmutated are reportedly the target of nearly half of spike-specific TCRs. Rises in breadth and depth of Spike-specific TCRs came after two AZD1222 doses. At 160-218 and 743-854, vaccine-associated CD4 TCRs were dominant, and they spanned spike.

The data were produced by immunoSEQ multiplex PCR, yet TCRdb's version contains in-frame clones alone and is incomplete. The repertoire holds approximately 150,000 clones, 70% to 90% seen once, with over 1% in the top ten. The V gene's germline CDR1 is SGHVS and CDR2 FNYEAQ. The CDR3 has 15 amino acids. V dropped 5 bases and J dropped 6 bases, with 17 bases sitting between them. Remarks on this clone: What it recognizes is unknown.

The rearrangement links TRBV7-6 to TRBJ2-1; D is perhaps TRBD1 or TRBD2 (5 bases each). This TCR was sampled from an adult who received the AZD1222 COVID-19 vaccine. The sample here was peripheral blood, taken 28 days after the second AZD1222 dose. The CDR3 DNA reads as TGTGCCAGCAGCCGTTCTGGGGGAGCATCCAATGAGCAGTTCTTC. It yields the protein CASSRSGGASNEQFF.